This TCR beta chain was sequenced for a study of regulatory T cells in long-lasting Graves disease. Documented time point: newly diagnosed GD, antithyroid drugs for less than 3 months. Preparation of the TCR library used RNA extracted from PBMCs. Combining iRepertoire HTBI primers with Arm-PCR of CDR3 regions, the authors built TCR beta libraries. Via MiXCR, TCRdb re-called the multiplex PCR reads, giving one row per CDR3 protein. The table has about 620,000 distinct CDR3 sequences, roughly 15% seen once. These same data were also listed under a study on T cells in Graves' hyperthyroidism and ophthalmopathy. According to that study: Those with hyperthyroidism were 18 to 65 years old, newly diagnosed, and ill for under 2 months.

The sequencing used peripheral blood mononuclear cells (PBMCs), collected at new diagnosis, from a patient treated with antithyroid drugs. The sequence was obtained from a woman between 25 and 40 years old with Graves disease.

CDR3 loop: CASSQPPTDEKLFF. The CDR3 bases are TGTGCCAGCAGCCAACCTCCAACCGATGAAAAACTGTTTTTT. V gene TRBV3-1 combines with J gene TRBJ1-4; D not resolved. The CDR3 is 14 amino acids. Germline V gene data show CDR1 as LGHDT and CDR2 as YNNKEL (reference sequence). V was pared by 2 bases and J by 6 bases, with 10 bases between.